This TCR beta chain appears in the sequencing data of a study of cytomegalovirus exposure and HLA in healthy donors (TCRdb year 2017). General notes on the study: According to an earlier analysis of 587 of the donors, about 179 million T cells yielded 90 million to 140 million unique TCR beta sequences and approximately 300 Gb of sequence data. An early release that covered roughly 600 HLA-typed donors contained approximately 300 gigabases of sequencing data and approximately 85 million unique TCR sequences. The genetic ancestry cluster associated with self-reported Caucasian donors included around four fifths of the roughly 380 genotyped donors. The study aimed to test whether cataloging public T cell receptors could reveal signatures of past pathogen exposure. The T cell repertoires of 550 to 850 subjects were profiled by immunosequencing and related to cytomegalovirus serostatus. In addition to the first cohort of 650 to 800 subjects, a separate validation cohort of approximately 130 different subjects was used. The study combined high-throughput TCR immunosequencing, statistical association of individual TCRs with disease status, and machine learning to predict cytomegalovirus infection status. A later analysis re-examined previously published TCR beta repertoires from 610 or so donors and added high-resolution HLA genotyping to investigate patterns of TCR occurrence. Rather than drawing on any new phenotypic data, the later analysis identified candidate immune exposures from TCR beta sequences and the way those sequences occurred across donors. An earlier analysis of 587 of the donors used high-throughput TCR beta sequencing to judge whether each TCR beta V gene segment behaved as functional or pseudogenic. Donor age, sex, ethnicity and CMV serostatus were collected together with the repertoire data. In a later genetic analysis, genome-wide SNP genotypes for about three fifths of the 666 donors were used, and that subset was treated as a discovery cohort. Every repertoire in the discovery cohort had been generated on one and the same sequencing platform. Class I and class II HLA loci were covered by the typing at four-digit resolution. Typing coverage differed by locus: A, B, C, DRB1 and DQB1 were typed in roughly 620-640 donors, DQA1 in about 500, DPA1 in approximately 610, and DPB1 in 450 to 480. Roughly five DR-DQ haplotypes were handled as single units for association and clustering, since linkage in the cohort was strong. Among some 410 genotyped donors of the cohort, an average of about 220,000 unique TCR beta nucleotide sequences was sequenced per donor, of which about 18% were non-productive. Broader findings and caveats from the paper: In a later genetic analysis, fewer N-insertions in productive TCRs were reported among donors in an Asian-associated ancestry cluster than the approximately 670-donor mean. The sequencing pipeline was judged likely to have produced a cluster of highly shared sequence variants as a technical artifact. Because the 87-base-pair reads could not distinguish some IMGT-functional V segments, including TRBV6-2 and TRBV6-3, those segments were excluded. A later analysis found that TCR association rates varied across HLA loci, with DRB1 alleles showing the most associated TCRs and HLA-C alleles the fewest. According to the authors, the approach could potentially be generalized to other disease states and immunological phenotypes. The classifier was reported to diagnose cytomegalovirus status with high specificity and sensitivity in both the original and validation cohorts. The cohort was sequenced for TCR beta chains only, and without alpha or paired-chain data the features that could be detected were limited. Most TCR sequences were seen in very few donors, while some public TCRs were found in many individuals. Because counts were too low, about 18 rarely observed V segments, including chromosome 9 orphons, were left out of the earlier analysis of approximately 580 of the donors. The presence/absence analyses assumed that sequencing depth was roughly uniform across donors, and that assumption may not be true. Because HLA typing was missing for some donors at each locus, association tests included only the typed subset. A later analysis associated 15,000 to 20,000 TCR beta sequences with specific HLA alleles at a false discovery rate of 0.05. The study listed approximately 160 TCR beta chains as associated with cytomegalovirus. Immune exposure information for the cohort was limited to CMV serostatus. A later analysis found that HLA-associated TCR beta chains were more clonally expanded and had lower generation probabilities than equally common non-associated chains. Most CMV-associated TCR beta chains appeared to be HLA-restricted in a later analysis, and the HLA associations seemed to be driven largely by CMV exposure. A further reported finding was that TCR beta sequences accurately predicted the HLA-A and HLA-B alleles for most subjects in the first cohort. An association between a missense DCLRE1C variant and V-gene and J-gene trimming of TCR beta chains was found in a later genetic analysis and replicated in an independent cohort. In an earlier analysis of 587 of the donors, most TCR beta V segments appeared in productive rearrangements about 87% or about 30% of the time, broadly matching IMGT annotations. A few of the identified cytomegalovirus-associated TCR beta chains were confirmed in vitro to be specific for cytomegalovirus antigens. Strong co-occurrence of HLA alleles, especially DR and DQ, made assigning TCR associations to individual alleles difficult. Correlated functional status among segregating V segments might be attributable to linkage disequilibrium, but an unknown experimental factor could not be ruled out. In a later analysis, several top co-occurrence clusters were reported to appear linked to parvovirus B19, influenza, CMV and Epstein-Barr virus.

Note on this clone: Its antigen target is currently unknown. Base qualities are missing; no much larger clone stands one base away.

The cohort was made up of about 610 healthy bone marrow donors. At the time of sampling, every cohort member was nominally healthy, though immune exposures that went unrecorded were likely present. The donor tested CMV seropositive, placing the donor among the 250 to 300 seropositive members of the cohort. Each donor provided a peripheral blood sample, and peripheral blood mononuclear cells were used for TCR beta sequencing. Genomic DNA was extracted from the blood cell samples with the Qiagen DNeasy Blood Extraction Kit. Taken from cysteine to phenylalanine, the CDR3 has 13 residues. Only the CDR3 part of the read is kept: 39 bases, read in frame from the first base. Unmatched junction bases come to 3, with V trimmed by 3 bases and J by 7 bases. CDR1 SGDLS and CDR2 YYNGEE are derived from the germline V gene. Library creation used the immunoSEQ multiplex PCR assay. A mixture of 60 forward primers for TCR Vbeta segments and 13 reverse primers for TCR Jbeta segments was used in the multiplex PCR. Amplification of the CDR3 region of rearranged TCR beta genes was performed with a multiplex PCR assay on genomic DNA. On the Illumina HiSeq System, the amplified TCR beta libraries were sequenced as 87-base-pair reads. Per the original workflow: A later analysis tallied roughly 78 million unique TCR beta chains across the 610 or so repertoires, and around 12 million of those chains were shared by two or more donors. To remove PCR and sequencing errors, raw reads were error-corrected and collapsed into unique sequences using a nearest-neighbor algorithm that merged closely related sequences. Alignment of CDR3 sequences to IMGT reference sequences was used to assign V, D and J gene segments. For a sequence to be retained, at least a six-nucleotide match to both a V gene segment and a J gene segment was required. Rearrangements were classified as productive when the CDR3 lacked stop codons and remained in frame with V and J, and all other rearrangements were classified as non-productive. CDR3 was defined by IMGT convention, running from the second conserved V-encoded cysteine to the conserved J-encoded phenylalanine. Sequences without an unambiguous match to a single V gene segment were excluded from the earlier analysis of 587 of the donors. In an earlier analysis of approximately 610 of the donors, V segments were called functional above 56.7% productive rearrangements and were called segregating when the between-donor standard deviation exceeded 5%. To diagnose cytomegalovirus status from the catalog of TCR beta chain sequences, a statistical classification framework was built. A later analysis assigned V and J genes by comparing TCR nucleotide sequences with IMGT/GENE-DB human TR gene sequences. In a later analysis, CDR3 sequences and most-parsimonious VDJ recombination scenarios were assigned using the TCRdist pipeline. In a later analysis, each TCR beta chain was defined by its CDR3 amino acid sequence together with its V-gene family, and reads without a unique V-gene family were excluded. In a later analysis, some 600 highly shared, low-generation-probability nucleotide sequences were removed to address suspected cross-contamination and a sequencing artifact. A later analysis calculated a clonal expansion index for each public chain from normalized within-repertoire ranks of inferred template counts. In a later analysis, generation probabilities were computed with a VDJ recombination model fitted to out-of-frame rearrangements, and the resulting probabilities were checked against IGoR. A later analysis scored TCR-TCR, TCR-HLA and TCR-CMV co-occurrence with hypergeometric tests, applying a repertoire-size bias correction to TCR pairs. In a later analysis, false discovery rates were estimated by permuting HLA or CMV assignments 20 times. In a later analysis, co-occurring TCRs were grouped using DBSCAN, and TCRdist sequence similarity was added for clustering within HLA-allele-positive subsets. For co-occurrence clustering, repertoires with fewer than 30,000 or more than 120,000 public chains were excluded, along with five or six repertoires with anomalous nucleotide sharing. The source is immuneACCESS, and TCRdb retained only in-frame sequences with V and J called. Part of the clones is not carried over; for the studies checked, unresolved V genes explain less than half of this, and the remainder is unexplained. The V and J calls and clone size were taken over from that table, and D and trimming were inferred from the DNA. In this sample the table shows 100,000 or so clones, about three quarters of which occur a single time. Over 9% of the sample rests with the top ten.

This sequence uses TRBV9 and TRBJ1-2, with 10 junctional bases fitting TRBD1. Sequenced material: PBMCs. This clonotype originated in a man between 25 and 39 years old in good health and CMV-seropositive. The CDR3 is CASSGQGASGYTF. The bases are TGTGCCAGCAGCGGACAGGGGGCCTCTGGCTACACCTTC.